This TCR beta chain came from a study of OX40 agonist ivuxolimab in advanced cancers. Across the whole study: Of the participants, 40% had some prior anti-PD-1, anti-PD-L1 or anti-CTLA-4 therapy, which was allowed. Partial responses were achieved by three patients, of whom one had hepatocellular carcinoma and two had cutaneous melanoma.

Patients with autoimmune history or systemic immunosuppression were excluded. Measured with immunoSEQ multiplex PCR; TCRdb has only the in-frame clones, and not every one. This table holds approximately 66,000 clones, around 85% found once. General study findings and limits: Dose levels from 0.1 to 3.0 mg/kg saw CD4+ and CD8+ blood T cells expand clonally by week 6.

With respect to this clone: The antigen is unknown.

The V end was cut by 7 bases, the J end by 4 bases, with 16 bases between. Germline V gene data show CDR1 as MDHEN and CDR2 as SYDVKM. This CDR3 contains 14 residues. The material was CD4+ or CD8+ T cells sorted from blood, obtained in a trial of the OX40 agonist ivuxolimab. This sequence originates from an adult with an advanced solid tumor such as melanoma, head and neck, liver or kidney cancer. The rearrangement uses TRBV28 and TRBJ1-1, with TRBD1 as a possible D gene (5 bases). The CDR3 coding sequence is TGTGCCAGCACCGCCCCGGACGGGGGCACTGAAGCTTTCTTT. Its translation: CASTAPDGGTEAFF.